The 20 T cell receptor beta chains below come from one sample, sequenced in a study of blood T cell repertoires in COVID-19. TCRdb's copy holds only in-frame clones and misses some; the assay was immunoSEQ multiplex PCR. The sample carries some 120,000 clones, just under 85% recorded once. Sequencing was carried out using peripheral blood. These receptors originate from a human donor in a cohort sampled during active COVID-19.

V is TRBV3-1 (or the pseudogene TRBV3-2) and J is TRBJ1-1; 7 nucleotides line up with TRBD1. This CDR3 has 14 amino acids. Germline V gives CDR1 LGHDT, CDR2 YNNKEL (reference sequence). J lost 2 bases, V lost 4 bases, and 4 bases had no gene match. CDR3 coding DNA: TGTGCCAGCAGCCCGGGACAGATTAACACTGAAGCTTTCTTT. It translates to CASSPGQINTEAFF.

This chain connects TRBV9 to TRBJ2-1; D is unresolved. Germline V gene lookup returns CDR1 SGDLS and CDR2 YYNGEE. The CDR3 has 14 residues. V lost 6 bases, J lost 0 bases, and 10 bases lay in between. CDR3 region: CASTGRNSYNEQFF. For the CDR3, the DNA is TGTGCCAGCACCGGTCGAAACTCCTACAATGAGCAGTTCTTC.

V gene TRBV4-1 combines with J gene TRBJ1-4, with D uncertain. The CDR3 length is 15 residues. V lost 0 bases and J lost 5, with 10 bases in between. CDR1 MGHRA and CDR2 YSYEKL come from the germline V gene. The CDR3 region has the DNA TGCGCCAGCAGCCAAGAGGAGGTGCTAAATGAAAAACTGTTTTTT. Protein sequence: CASSQEEVLNEKLFF.

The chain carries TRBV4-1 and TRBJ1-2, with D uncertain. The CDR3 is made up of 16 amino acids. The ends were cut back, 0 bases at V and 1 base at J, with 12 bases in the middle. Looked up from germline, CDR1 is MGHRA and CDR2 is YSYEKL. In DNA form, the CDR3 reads TGCGCCAGCAGCCAAGATCGGCAGAGGAATAACTATGGCTACACCTTC. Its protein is CASSQDRQRNNYGYTF.

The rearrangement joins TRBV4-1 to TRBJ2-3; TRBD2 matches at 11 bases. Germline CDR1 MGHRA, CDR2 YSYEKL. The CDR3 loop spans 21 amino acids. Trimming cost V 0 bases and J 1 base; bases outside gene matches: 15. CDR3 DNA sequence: TGCGCCAGCAGCCAAGACCCTAGGAGTCTAGCGGGGGGCCGGGGCACAGATACGCAGTATTTT. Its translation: CASSQDPRSLAGGRGTDTQYF.

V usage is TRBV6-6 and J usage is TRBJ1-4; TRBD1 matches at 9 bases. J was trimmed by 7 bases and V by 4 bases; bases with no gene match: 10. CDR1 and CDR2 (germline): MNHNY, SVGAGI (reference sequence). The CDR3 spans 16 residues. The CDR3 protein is CASSSTGGGSGEKLFF. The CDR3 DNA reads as TGTGCCAGCAGTTCGACAGGGGGAGGTAGTGGTGAAAAACTGTTTTTT.

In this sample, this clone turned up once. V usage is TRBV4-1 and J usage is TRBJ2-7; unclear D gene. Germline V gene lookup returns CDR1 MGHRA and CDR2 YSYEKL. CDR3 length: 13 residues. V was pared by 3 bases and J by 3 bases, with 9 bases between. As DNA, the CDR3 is TGCGCCAGCAGCCATAACCAGGACTACGAGCAGTACTTC. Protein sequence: CASSHNQDYEQYF.

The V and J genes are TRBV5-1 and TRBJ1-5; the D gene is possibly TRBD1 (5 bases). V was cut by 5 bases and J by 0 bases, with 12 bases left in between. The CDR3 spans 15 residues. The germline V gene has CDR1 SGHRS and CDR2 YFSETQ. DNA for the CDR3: TGCGCCAGCAGACCAGGGATGAATAGCAATCAGCCCCAGCATTTT. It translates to CASRPGMNSNQPQHF.

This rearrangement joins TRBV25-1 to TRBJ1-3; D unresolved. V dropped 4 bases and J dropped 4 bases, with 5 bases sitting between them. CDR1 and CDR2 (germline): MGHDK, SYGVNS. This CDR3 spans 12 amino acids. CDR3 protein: CASSGGGNTIYF. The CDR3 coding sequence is TGTGCCAGCAGTGGAGGGGGAAACACCATATATTTT.

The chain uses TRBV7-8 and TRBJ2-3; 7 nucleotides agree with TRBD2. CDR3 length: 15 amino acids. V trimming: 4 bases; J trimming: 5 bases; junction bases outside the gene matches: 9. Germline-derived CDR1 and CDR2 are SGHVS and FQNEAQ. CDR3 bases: TGTGCCAGCAGCTCCTGGGGAGGGCTGGAAGATACGCAGTATTTT. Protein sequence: CASSSWGGLEDTQYF.

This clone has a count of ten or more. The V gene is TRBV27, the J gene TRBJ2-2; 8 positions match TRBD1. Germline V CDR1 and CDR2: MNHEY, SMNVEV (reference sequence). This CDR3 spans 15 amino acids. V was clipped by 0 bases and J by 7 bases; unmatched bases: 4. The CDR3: CASSLSGQVNGELFF. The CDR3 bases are TGTGCCAGCAGTTTATCGGGACAGGTCAACGGGGAGCTGTTTTTT.

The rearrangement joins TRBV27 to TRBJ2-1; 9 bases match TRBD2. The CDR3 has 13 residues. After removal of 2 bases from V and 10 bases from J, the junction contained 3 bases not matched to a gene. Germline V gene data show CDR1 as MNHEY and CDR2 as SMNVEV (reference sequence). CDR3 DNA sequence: TGTGCCAGCAGTTTAGGACTAGCGAGGGAGCAGTTCTTC. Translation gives CASSLGLAREQFF.

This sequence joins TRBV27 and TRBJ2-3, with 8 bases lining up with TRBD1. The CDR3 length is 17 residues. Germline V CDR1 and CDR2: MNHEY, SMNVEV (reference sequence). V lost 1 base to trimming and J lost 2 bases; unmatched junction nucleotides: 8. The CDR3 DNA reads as TGTGCCAGCAGTTTATGGTCAGGGGGCCGAACCACAGATACGCAGTATTTT. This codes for CASSLWSGGRTTDTQYF.

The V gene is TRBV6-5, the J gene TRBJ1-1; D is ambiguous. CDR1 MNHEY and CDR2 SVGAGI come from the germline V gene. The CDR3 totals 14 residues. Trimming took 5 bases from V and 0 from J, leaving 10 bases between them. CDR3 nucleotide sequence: TGTGCCAGCAGTCCCAGGTCCGTGAACACTGAAGCTTTCTTT. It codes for CASSPRSVNTEAFF.

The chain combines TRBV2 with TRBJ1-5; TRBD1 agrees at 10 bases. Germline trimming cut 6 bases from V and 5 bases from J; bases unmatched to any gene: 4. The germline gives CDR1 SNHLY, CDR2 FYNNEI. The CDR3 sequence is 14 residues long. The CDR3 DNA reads TGTGCCAGCAGCCGGGACAGGGGCGATCAGCCCCAGCATTTT. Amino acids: CASSRDRGDQPQHF. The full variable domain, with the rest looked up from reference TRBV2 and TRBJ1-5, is EPEVTQTPSHQVTQMGQEVILRCVPISNHLYFYWYRQILGQKVEFLVSFYNNEISEKSEIFDDQFSVERPDGSNFTLKIRSTKLEDSAMYFCASSRDRGDQPQHFGDGTRLSIL.

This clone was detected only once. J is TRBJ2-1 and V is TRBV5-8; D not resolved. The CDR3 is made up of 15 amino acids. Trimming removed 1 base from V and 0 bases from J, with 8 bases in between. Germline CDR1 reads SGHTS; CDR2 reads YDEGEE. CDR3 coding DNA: TGTGCCAGCAGCTTGAGCGCCAGCTCCTACAATGAGCAGTTCTTC. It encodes CASSLSASSYNEQFF.

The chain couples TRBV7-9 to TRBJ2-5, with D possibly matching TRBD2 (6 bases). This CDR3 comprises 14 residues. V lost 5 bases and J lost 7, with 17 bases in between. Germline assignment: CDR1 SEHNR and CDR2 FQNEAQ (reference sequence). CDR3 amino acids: CASSLDGGSRTQYF. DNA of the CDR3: TGTGCCAGCAGCCTAGACGGAGGGTCACGGACCCAGTACTTC.

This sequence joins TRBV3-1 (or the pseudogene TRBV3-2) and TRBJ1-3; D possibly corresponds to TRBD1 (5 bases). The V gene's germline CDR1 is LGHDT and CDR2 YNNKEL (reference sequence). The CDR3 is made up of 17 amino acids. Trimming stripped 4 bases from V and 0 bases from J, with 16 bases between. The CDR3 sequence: CASSRRGTEYSGNTIYF. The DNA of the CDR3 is TGTGCCAGCAGCCGGCGGGGGACTGAGTACTCTGGAAACACCATATATTTT.

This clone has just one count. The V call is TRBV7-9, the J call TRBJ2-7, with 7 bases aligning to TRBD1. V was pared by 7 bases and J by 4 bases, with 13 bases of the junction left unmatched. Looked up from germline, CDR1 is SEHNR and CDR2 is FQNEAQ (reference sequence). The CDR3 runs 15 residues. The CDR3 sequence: CASTVPDRALYEQYF. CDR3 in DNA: TGTGCCAGCACCGTACCCGACAGGGCACTATACGAGCAGTACTTC.

The CDR3: CSVGQGAYEQFF. The CDR3 DNA follows: TGCAGCGTGGGACAGGGGGCTTACGAGCAGTTCTTC. The rearrangement uses TRBV29-1 and TRBJ2-1; 12 bases are shared with TRBD1. Germline CDR1 SQVTM, CDR2 ANQGSEA. This CDR3 is built from 12 residues. The J segment lost 10 bases and the V segment lost 6 bases, leaving 4 bases of the junction unmatched.